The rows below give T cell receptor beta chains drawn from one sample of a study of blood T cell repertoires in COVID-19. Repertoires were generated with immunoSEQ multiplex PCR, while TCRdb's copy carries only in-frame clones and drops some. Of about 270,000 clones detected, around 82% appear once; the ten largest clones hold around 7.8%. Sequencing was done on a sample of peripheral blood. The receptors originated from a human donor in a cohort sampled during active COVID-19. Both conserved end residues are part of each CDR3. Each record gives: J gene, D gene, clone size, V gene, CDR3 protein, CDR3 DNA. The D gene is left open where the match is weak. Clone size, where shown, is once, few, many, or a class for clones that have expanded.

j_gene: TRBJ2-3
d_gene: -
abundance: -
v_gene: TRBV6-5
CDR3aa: CASSYSRTAAADTQYF
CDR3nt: TGTGCCAGCAGTTACTCGCGGACAGCGGCCGCAGATACGCAGTATTTT

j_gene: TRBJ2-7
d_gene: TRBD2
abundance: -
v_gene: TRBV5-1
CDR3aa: CASSLASGEAAYEQYF
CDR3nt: TGCGCCAGCAGCTTGGCTAGCGGAGAGGCTGCCTACGAGCAGTACTTC

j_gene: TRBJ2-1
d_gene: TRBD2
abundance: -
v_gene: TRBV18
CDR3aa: CASSLAGGPKNEQFF
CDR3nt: TGTGCCAGCTCACTAGCGGGAGGGCCCAAAAATGAGCAGTTCTTC

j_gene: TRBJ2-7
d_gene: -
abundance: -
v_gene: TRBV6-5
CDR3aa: CASSYSVDSTYEQYF
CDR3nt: TGTGCCAGCAGTTACTCGGTCGACTCAACCTACGAGCAGTACTTC

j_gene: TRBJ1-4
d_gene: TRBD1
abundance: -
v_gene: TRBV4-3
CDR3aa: CASSQGFRQGAVNEKLFF
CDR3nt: TGCGCCAGCAGCCAAGGATTTAGACAGGGGGCGGTTAATGAAAAACTGTTTTTT

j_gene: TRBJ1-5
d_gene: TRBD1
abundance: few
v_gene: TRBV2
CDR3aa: CASKMQGASNQPQHF
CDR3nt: TGTGCCAGCAAAATGCAGGGGGCAAGCAATCAGCCCCAGCATTTT

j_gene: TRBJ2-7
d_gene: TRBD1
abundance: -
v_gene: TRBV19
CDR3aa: CASSYLVGQGRSEQYF
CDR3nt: TGTGCCAGTAGTTACCTTGTAGGACAGGGTAGGAGCGAGCAGTACTTC

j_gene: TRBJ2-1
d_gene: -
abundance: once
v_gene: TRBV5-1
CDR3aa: CASSLGREEQFF
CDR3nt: TGCGCCAGCAGCTTGGGCCGGGAGGAGCAGTTCTTC

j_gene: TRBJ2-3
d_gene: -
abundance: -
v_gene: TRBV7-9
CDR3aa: CASSLAGRGATQYF
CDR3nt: TGTGCCAGCAGCTTAGCGGGGAGGGGGGCTACGCAGTATTTT

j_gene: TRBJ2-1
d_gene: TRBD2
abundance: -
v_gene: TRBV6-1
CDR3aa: CASSERSSGNSYNEQFF
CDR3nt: TGTGCCAGCAGTGAACGGTCTAGCGGGAATTCCTACAATGAGCAGTTCTTC

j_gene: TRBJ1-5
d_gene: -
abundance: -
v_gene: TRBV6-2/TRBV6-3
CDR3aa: CASSKGLSNQPQHF
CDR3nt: TGTGCCAGCAGTAAGGGACTTAGCAATCAGCCCCAGCATTTT

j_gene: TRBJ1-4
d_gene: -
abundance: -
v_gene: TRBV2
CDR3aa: CASSVGQVDEKLFF
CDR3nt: TGTGCCAGCAGTGTAGGTCAGGTCGACGAAAAACTGTTTTTT

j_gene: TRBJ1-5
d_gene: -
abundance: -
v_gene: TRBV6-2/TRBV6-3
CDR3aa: CASSLSPRGKQPQHF
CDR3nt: TGTGCCAGCAGCCTAAGCCCGAGGGGGAAGCAGCCCCAGCATTTT

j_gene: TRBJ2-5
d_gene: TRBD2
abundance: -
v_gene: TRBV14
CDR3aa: CASSQVRGLAIETQYF
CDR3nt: TGTGCCAGCAGCCAAGTACGGGGACTAGCGATAGAGACCCAGTACTTC

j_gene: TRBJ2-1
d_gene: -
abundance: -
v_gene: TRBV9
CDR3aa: CASSVFSEYEQFF
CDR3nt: TGTGCCAGCAGCGTATTTTCGGAGTATGAGCAGTTCTTC

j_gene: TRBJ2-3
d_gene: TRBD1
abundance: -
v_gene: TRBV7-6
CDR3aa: CASSRGDRAGGLDTQYF
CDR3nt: TGTGCCAGCAGTCGTGGGGACAGGGCCGGAGGTCTGGATACGCAGTATTTT

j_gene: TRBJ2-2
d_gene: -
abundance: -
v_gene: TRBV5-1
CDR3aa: CASTLNLGGGELFF
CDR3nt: TGCGCCAGCACCCTTAATCTCGGGGGCGGGGAGCTGTTTTTT